This T cell receptor (beta chain) was documented in a study of blood T cells in healthy people across ages. A sample-barcoded 5' primer and a J-beta primer mix were used in a second PCR of roughly 7 to 11 cycles. A tag from a template-switch adaptor with 12 random nucleotides marked each cDNA molecule. Via MiXCR, TCRdb re-called the 5' RACE reads, giving one row per CDR3 protein. The sample lists about 800,000 distinct CDR3 sequences, more than 20% seen once, with under 4% in the top ten. The same sample was also used in a study of T cells of mothers and their children.

The receptor was derived from a boy aged 5-17 years in good health. Sequencing input: blood.

The CDR3 loop reads CASSLSGSVGTQYF. In DNA form, the CDR3 reads TGTGCCAGCAGTTTAAGTGGGTCGGTTGGGACCCAGTACTTC. V usage is TRBV28 and J usage is TRBJ2-5; no reliable D call. Germline V lookup: CDR1 MDHEN, CDR2 SYDVKM. This CDR3 is 14 amino acids long. Trimming removed 2 bases from V and 7 bases from J, with 14 bases in between.